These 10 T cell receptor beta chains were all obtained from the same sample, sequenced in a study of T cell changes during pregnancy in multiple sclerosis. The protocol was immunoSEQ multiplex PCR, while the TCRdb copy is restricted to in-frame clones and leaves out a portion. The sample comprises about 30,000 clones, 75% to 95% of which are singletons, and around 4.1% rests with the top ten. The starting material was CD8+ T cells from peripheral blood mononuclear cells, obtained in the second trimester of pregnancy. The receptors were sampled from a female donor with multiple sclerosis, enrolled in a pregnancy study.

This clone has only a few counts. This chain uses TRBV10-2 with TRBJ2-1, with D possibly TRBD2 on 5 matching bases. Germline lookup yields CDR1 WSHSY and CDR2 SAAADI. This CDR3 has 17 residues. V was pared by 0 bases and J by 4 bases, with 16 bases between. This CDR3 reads CASSESMGLRVYNEQFF. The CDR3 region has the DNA TGCGCCAGCAGTGAGTCGATGGGCCTGAGGGTTTACAATGAGCAGTTCTTC.

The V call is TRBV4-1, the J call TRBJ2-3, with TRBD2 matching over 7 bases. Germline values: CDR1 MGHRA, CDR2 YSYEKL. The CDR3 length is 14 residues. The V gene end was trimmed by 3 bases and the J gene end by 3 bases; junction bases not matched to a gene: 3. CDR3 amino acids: CASSHRTSTDTQYF. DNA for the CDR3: TGCGCCAGCAGCCATAGGACTAGTACAGATACGCAGTATTTT.

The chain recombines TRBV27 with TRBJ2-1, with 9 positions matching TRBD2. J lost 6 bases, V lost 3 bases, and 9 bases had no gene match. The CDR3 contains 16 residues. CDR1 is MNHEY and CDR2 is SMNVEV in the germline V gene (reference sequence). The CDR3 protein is CASSFHSSGATNEQFF. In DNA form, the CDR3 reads TGTGCCAGCAGTTTCCACTCTAGCGGGGCTACCAATGAGCAGTTCTTC.

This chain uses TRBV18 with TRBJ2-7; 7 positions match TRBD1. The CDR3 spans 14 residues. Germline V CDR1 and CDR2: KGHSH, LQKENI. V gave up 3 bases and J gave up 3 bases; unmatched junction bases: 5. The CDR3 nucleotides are TGTGCCAGCTCACCGGGGACAGAACTCTACGAGCAGTACTTC. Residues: CASSPGTELYEQYF.

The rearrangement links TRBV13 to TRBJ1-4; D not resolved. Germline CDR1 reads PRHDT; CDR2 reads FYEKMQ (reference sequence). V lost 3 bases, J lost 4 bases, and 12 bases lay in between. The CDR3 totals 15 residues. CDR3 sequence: CASSFGEDSNEKLFF. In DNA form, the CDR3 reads TGTGCCAGCAGCTTCGGAGAGGATAGTAATGAAAAACTGTTTTTT.

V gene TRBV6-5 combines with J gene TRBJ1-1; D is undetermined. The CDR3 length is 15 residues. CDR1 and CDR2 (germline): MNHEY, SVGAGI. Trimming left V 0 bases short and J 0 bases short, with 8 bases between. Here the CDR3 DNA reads TGTGCCAGCAGTTACTCGAATGGCCTGAACACTGAAGCTTTCTTT. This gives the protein CASSYSNGLNTEAFF.

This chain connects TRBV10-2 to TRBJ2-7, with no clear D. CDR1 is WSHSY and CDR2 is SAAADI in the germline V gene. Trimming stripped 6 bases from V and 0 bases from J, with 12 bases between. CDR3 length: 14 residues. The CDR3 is CASSPDLVSYEQYF. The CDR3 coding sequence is TGCGCCAGCAGCCCCGACTTGGTCTCCTACGAGCAGTACTTC.

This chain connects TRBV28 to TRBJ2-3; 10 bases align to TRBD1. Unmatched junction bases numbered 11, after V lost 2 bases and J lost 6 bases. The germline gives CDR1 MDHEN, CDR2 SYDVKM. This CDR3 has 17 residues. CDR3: CASSLDGQGVVLDTQYF. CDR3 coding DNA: TGTGCCAGCAGTTTAGATGGACAGGGGGTTGTGCTTGATACGCAGTATTTT. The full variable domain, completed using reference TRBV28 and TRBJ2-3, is DVKVTQSSRYLVKRTGEKVFLECVQDMDHENMFWYRQDPGLGLRLIYFSYDVKMKEKGDIPEGYSVSREKKERFSLILESASTNQTSMYLCASSLDGQGVVLDTQYFGPGTRLTVL.

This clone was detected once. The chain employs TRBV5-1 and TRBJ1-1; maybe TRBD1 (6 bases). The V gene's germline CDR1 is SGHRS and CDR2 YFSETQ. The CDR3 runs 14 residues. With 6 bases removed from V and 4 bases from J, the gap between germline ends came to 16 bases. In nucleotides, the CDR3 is TGCGCCAGCAACACTGGGGGGGGCCGCACTGAAGCTTTCTTT. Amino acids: CASNTGGGRTEAFF.

CDR3 in DNA: TGTGCCAGCAGTTTATACGGCGGCTACGAGCAGTACTTC. This translates into CASSLYGGYEQYF. The gene calls are TRBV27 and TRBJ2-7, with D hard to call. The CDR3 is 13 amino acids. V was pared by 1 base and J by 3 bases, with 7 bases between. From germline, CDR1 is MNHEY and CDR2 SMNVEV (reference sequence).